Listed here are 17 T cell receptor beta chains from one sample, sequenced in a study of T cell responses to AZD1222 COVID-19 vaccine. The repertoire was sequenced with immunoSEQ multiplex PCR; TCRdb's copy has only in-frame clones and lacks some. Here the sample spans 93,000 or so clones, 90% being singletons. The specimen was peripheral blood, collected on day 0 of AZD1222 vaccination. Receptors were obtained from an adult in good health.

The chain recombines TRBV27 with TRBJ2-7; tentative D call: TRBD1 (5 bases). The germline V and J ends were trimmed by 2 bases and 2 bases, with 10 bases remaining between them. Germline CDR1 and CDR2: MNHEY and SMNVEV (reference sequence). The CDR3 is 14 amino acids. CDR3 coding DNA: TGTGCCAGCAGTTTAAGGGCACAGGCCTACGAGCAGTACTTC. It specifies CASSLRAQAYEQYF.

The chain recombines TRBV12-3 or TRBV12-4 with TRBJ2-7, with TRBD2 as a possible D gene (6 bases). V lost 2 bases and J lost 4, with 9 bases in between. The CDR3 has 13 residues. CDR3 nucleotides: TGTGCCAGCAGTTTACGGCGGGGTTACGAGCAGTACTTC. It yields the protein CASSLRRGYEQYF.

The chain joins TRBV3-1 (or the pseudogene TRBV3-2) to TRBJ2-5; D is perhaps TRBD1 or TRBD2 (5 bases each). This CDR3 region has 15 residues. Germline V gene sequence: CDR1 LGHDT, CDR2 YNNKEL (reference sequence). V lost 4 bases to trimming and J lost 0 bases, with 12 bases between them. The DNA for the CDR3 is TGTGCCAGCAGCCCGGGGCGCGGAGACCAAGAGACCCAGTACTTC. Translating it yields CASSPGRGDQETQYF.

The chain joins TRBV11-2 to TRBJ2-1; TRBD2 aligns across 10 bases. Germline-derived CDR1 and CDR2 are SGHAT and FQNNGV. V was pared by 4 bases and J by 7 bases, with 16 bases of the junction left unmatched. CDR3 length: 18 amino acids. CDR3 loop: CASSSPRRPAGGHNEQFF. CDR3 DNA: TGTGCCAGCAGCTCGCCTAGGCGCCCAGCGGGGGGGCATAATGAGCAGTTCTTC.

This chain links TRBV6-5 with TRBJ2-1; D unclear. V was trimmed by 11 bases and J by 9 bases, leaving 11 bases between them. This CDR3 is 10 amino acids long. Germline lookup yields CDR1 MNHEY and CDR2 SVGAGI. The CDR3 spells CAASGFEQFF. The CDR3 nucleotides are TGTGCCGCCTCGGGTTTTGAGCAGTTCTTC.

This chain uses TRBV2 with TRBJ1-6; D is undetermined. The germline V and J ends were trimmed by 7 bases and 11 bases, with 15 bases remaining between them. Germline CDR1 SNHLY, CDR2 FYNNEI. This CDR3 comprises 13 residues. Here the CDR3 reads CASTQTPGAPLHF. The CDR3 DNA sequence: TGTGCCAGCACCCAGACACCTGGGGCACCCCTCCACTTT.

V is TRBV30 and J is TRBJ2-5, with a possible D match to TRBD2 (6 bases). The CDR3 is 13 residues long. CDR1 GTSNPN and CDR2 SVGIG come from the germline V gene (reference sequence). Trimming took off 2 bases at V and 7 bases at J, with 14 bases between the two ends. The CDR3 DNA reads as TGTGCCTGGAGTCCCCGACTGGGGGGGACCCAGTACTTC. Protein: CAWSPRLGGTQYF. The full variable domain, rest sourced from reference TRBV30 and TRBJ2-5, is SQTIHQWPATLVQPVGSPLSLECTVEGTSNPNLYWYRQAAGRGLQLLFYSVGIGQISSEVPQNLSASRPQDRQFILSSKKLLLSDSGFYLCAWSPRLGGTQYFGPGTRLLVL.

The genes are TRBV28 and TRBJ1-1; no definite D call. The CDR3 length is 13 residues. Germline CDR1 MDHEN, CDR2 SYDVKM. Trimming removed 2 bases from V and 2 bases from J, with 6 bases in between. The CDR3, as DNA: TGTGCCAGCAGTTTAATGTCTAACACTGAAGCTTTCTTT. Translated, it gives CASSLMSNTEAFF. Looking up the rest from reference TRBV28 and TRBJ1-1 gives the full variable domain: DVKVTQSSRYLVKRTGEKVFLECVQDMDHENMFWYRQDPGLGLRLIYFSYDVKMKEKGDIPEGYSVSREKKERFSLILESASTNQTSMYLCASSLMSNTEAFFGQGTRLTVV.

A single count supports this clone. This CDR3 is also generated by other DNA sequences in the sample. J is TRBJ2-5 and V is TRBV3-1 (or the pseudogene TRBV3-2); D may be TRBD1 or TRBD2 (5 bases each). Germline V gene lookup returns CDR1 LGHDT and CDR2 YNNKEL (reference sequence). The V gene lost 3 bases and the J gene lost 6 bases, with 11 bases spanning the gap. The CDR3 is 13 amino acids. The CDR3 is CASSQASGQTQYF. As DNA, the CDR3 is TGTGCCAGCAGCCAGGCCTCGGGACAGACCCAGTACTTC.

The CDR3 DNA is TGTGCCAGCAGCCGCGGCGGGGATGGCTATGGCTACACCTTC. Its protein product is CASSRGGDGYGYTF. The chain combines TRBV28 with TRBJ1-2; D not certain. The CDR3 covers 14 residues. Germline lookup yields CDR1 MDHEN and CDR2 SYDVKM. V lost 6 bases to trimming and J lost 4 bases, with 15 bases between them.

In its sample, this clone was seen a few times. V gene TRBV4-3 combines with J gene TRBJ2-2; D gene unclear. The CDR3 has 13 amino acids. Germline V gene data show CDR1 as LGHNA and CDR2 as YSLEER. The V end lost 1 base, the J end lost 7 bases, and 7 bases lay between the germline ends. The CDR3 protein is CASSQGEVGELFF. DNA for the CDR3: TGCGCCAGCAGCCAAGGAGAGGTCGGGGAGCTGTTTTTT.

This clone was counted a few times. The chain recombines TRBV4-2 with TRBJ2-7, with 10 bases identical to TRBD2. This CDR3 comprises 15 residues. Germline CDR1 and CDR2: LGHNA and YNFKEQ. J was trimmed by 3 bases and V by 4 bases; bases with no gene match: 6. CDR3 sequence (DNA): TGTGCCAGCAGCCCACAGCGGGGGGGCTTCTACGAGCAGTACTTC. This sequence encodes CASSPQRGGFYEQYF.

The genes are TRBV28 and TRBJ2-7; no reliable D call. The CDR3 has 12 amino acids. Germline-derived CDR1 and CDR2 are MDHEN and SYDVKM. Trimming left V 3 bases short and J 8 bases short, with 11 bases between. CDR3 amino acids: CASSLGWLQQYF. The CDR3 DNA reads TGTGCCAGCAGTTTGGGGTGGCTCCAGCAGTACTTC.

The chain uses TRBV7-9 and TRBJ1-2; TRBD1 might be the D (6 bases). The V and J ends lost 5 bases and 4 bases respectively, with 14 bases between them. CDR1 and CDR2 from the germline V gene are SEHNR and FQNEAQ (reference sequence). The CDR3 runs to 14 residues. Here the CDR3 reads CASSGAGVTYGYTF. CDR3 DNA sequence: TGTGCCAGCAGCGGGGCAGGGGTTACCTATGGCTACACCTTC.

V is TRBV5-8 and J is TRBJ1-2; a possible D gene is TRBD1 (5 bases). This CDR3 region has 15 residues. Germline loops: CDR1 SGHTS, CDR2 YDEGEE. Trimming removed 4 bases at V and 6 bases at J, with 19 bases between. This CDR3 is CASSRDLGTSDGYTF. The CDR3 DNA follows: TGTGCCAGCAGCCGGGACCTTGGGACGTCGGATGGCTACACCTTC.

The CDR3 nucleotides read TGTGCCAGCAGCTTAGAGGGCGGCTCTGGAAACACCATATATTTT. Translating gives CASSLEGGSGNTIYF. The rearrangement joins TRBV11-2 to TRBJ1-3; D gene ambiguous. V lost 0 bases to trimming and J lost 0 bases, with 6 bases between them. The CDR3 is 15 residues long. Germline V gives CDR1 SGHAT, CDR2 FQNNGV.

The chain carries TRBV18 and TRBJ1-1, with TRBD1 matching over 7 bases. The CDR3 totals 16 residues. The trim removed 2 bases at V and 2 bases at J, leaving 8 bases unmatched. Germline values: CDR1 KGHSH, CDR2 LQKENI. DNA of the CDR3: TGTGCCAGCTCACCAATTTTTTCAGGGGGAAACACTGAAGCTTTCTTT. Translation gives CASSPIFSGGNTEAFF.